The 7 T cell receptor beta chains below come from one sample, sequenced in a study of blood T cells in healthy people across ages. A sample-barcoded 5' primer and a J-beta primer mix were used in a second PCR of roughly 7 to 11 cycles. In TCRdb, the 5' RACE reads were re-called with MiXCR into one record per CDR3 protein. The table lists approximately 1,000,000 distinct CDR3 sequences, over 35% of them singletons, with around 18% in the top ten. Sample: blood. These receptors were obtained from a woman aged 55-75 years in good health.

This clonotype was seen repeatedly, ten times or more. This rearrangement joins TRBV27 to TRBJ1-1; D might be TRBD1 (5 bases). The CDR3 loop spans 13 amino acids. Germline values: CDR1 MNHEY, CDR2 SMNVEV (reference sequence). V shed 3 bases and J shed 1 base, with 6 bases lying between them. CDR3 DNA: TGTGCCAGCAGTTTCCAGGGGAACACTGAAGCTTTCTTT. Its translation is CASSFQGNTEAFF.

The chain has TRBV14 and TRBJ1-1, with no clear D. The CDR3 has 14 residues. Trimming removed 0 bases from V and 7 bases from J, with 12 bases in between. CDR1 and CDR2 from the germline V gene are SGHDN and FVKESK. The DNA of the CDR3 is TGTGCCAGCAGCCAAGATTGGAGTAGGGTTGAAGCTTTCTTT. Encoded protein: CASSQDWSRVEAFF. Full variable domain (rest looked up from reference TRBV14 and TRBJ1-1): EAGVTQFPSHSVIEKGQTVTLRCDPISGHDNLYWYRRVMGKEIKFLLHFVKESKQDESGMPNNRFLAERTGGTYSTLKVQPAELEDSGVYFCASSQDWSRVEAFFGQGTRLTVV.

The CDR3 sequence is CASSSYGQVGTGELFF. CDR3 sequence (DNA): TGTGCCAGCAGCTCGTATGGGCAGGTTGGAACCGGGGAGCTGTTTTTT. This rearrangement joins TRBV7-2 to TRBJ2-2, with D uncertain. The CDR3 covers 16 residues. The germline V gene encodes CDR1 SGHTA and CDR2 FQGNSA. V lost 4 bases to trimming and J lost 5 bases, with 17 bases between them.

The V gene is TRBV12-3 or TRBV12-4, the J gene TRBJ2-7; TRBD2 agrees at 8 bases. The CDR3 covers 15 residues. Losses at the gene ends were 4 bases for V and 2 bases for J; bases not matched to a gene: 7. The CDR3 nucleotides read TGTGCCAGCAGTTCCTCAGCGGGAGACACCTACGAGCAGTACTTC. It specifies CASSSSAGDTYEQYF.

The CDR3 DNA follows: TGTGCCAGCAGTCTCGCAGGGGACGTCTACGAGCAGTACTTC. Amino acid sequence: CASSLAGDVYEQYF. The V and J genes are TRBV12-3 or TRBV12-4 and TRBJ2-7; weak D call: TRBD1 (6 bases). Trimming pared 5 bases from V and 3 bases from J, leaving 14 bases between. CDR3 length equals 14 residues.

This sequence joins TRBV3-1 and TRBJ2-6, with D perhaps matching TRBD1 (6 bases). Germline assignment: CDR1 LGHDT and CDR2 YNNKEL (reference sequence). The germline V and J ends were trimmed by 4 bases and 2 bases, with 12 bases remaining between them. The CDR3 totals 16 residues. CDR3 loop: CASSRTGFTGANVLTF. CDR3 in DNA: TGTGCCAGCAGCCGTACAGGGTTCACTGGGGCCAACGTCCTGACTTTC.

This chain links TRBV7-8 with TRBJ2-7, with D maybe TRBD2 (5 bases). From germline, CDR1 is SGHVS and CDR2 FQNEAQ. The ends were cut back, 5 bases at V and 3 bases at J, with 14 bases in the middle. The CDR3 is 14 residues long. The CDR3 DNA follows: TGTGCCAGCAGCCGCGGTGGGAGAATCTACGAGCAGTACTTC. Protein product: CASSRGGRIYEQYF.